The 14 T cell receptor beta chains below all came from one sample that was sequenced in a study of blood T cell repertoires in COVID-19. Assay used: immunoSEQ multiplex PCR; TCRdb lists only in-frame clones, some missing. The sample records approximately 150,000 clones, roughly 78% being singletons. Material: PBMCs or T cells enriched from blood (not recorded which). Receptors were obtained from a woman between 65 and 79 years old in a cohort exposed to, infected with or recovered from COVID-19 (not recorded which).

The V call is TRBV28, the J call TRBJ1-5, with TRBD1 as a possible D gene (5 bases). Looked up from germline, CDR1 is MDHEN and CDR2 is SYDVKM. V was cut by 7 bases and J by 4 bases, with 14 bases left in between. The CDR3 loop spans 14 amino acids. The CDR3 DNA is TGTGCCAGCACCCCCTCGGGGGGTAATCAGCCCCAGCATTTT. Translating it yields CASTPSGGNQPQHF.

V and J are TRBV11-2 and TRBJ2-7; tentatively, D is TRBD2 (7 bases). The CDR3 is 15 amino acids. CDR1 and CDR2 (germline): SGHAT, FQNNGV. Trimming left V 3 bases short and J 3 bases short, with 15 bases between. CDR3 region: CASSFRGGSIYEQYF. The CDR3, as DNA: TGTGCCAGCAGCTTCAGGGGCGGGAGCATCTACGAGCAGTACTTC.

The chain has TRBV28 and TRBJ2-7, with 7 bases that match TRBD1. The CDR3 sequence is 15 residues long. J was trimmed by 3 bases and V by 4 bases; bases with no gene match: 9. The germline V gene has CDR1 MDHEN and CDR2 SYDVKM. DNA for the CDR3: TGTGCCAGCAGTTCCCCGGGACAGAGATTCTACGAGCAGTACTTC. Its translation: CASSSPGQRFYEQYF.

V is TRBV18 and J is TRBJ2-1, with D tentatively TRBD2 (5 bases). V lost 3 bases and J lost 4, with 10 bases in between. The CDR3 totals 14 residues. Germline loops: CDR1 KGHSH, CDR2 LQKENI. The DNA for the CDR3 is TGTGCCAGCTCACCCCTCGGGATATACAATGAGCAGTTCTTC. Translated: CASSPLGIYNEQFF.

This chain joins TRBV10-1 and TRBJ2-2; 7 bases align to TRBD1. CDR1 is WNHNN and CDR2 is SYGVQD in the germline V gene (reference sequence). The CDR3 runs to 17 residues. After removal of 3 bases from V and 6 bases from J, the junction contained 13 bases not matched to a gene. CDR3 region: CASSETGTVASAGELFF. The CDR3 DNA sequence: TGCGCCAGCAGTGAAACCGGGACAGTAGCTTCCGCCGGGGAGCTGTTTTTT.

This clone appeared once. The rearrangement uses TRBV7-6 and TRBJ2-2, with 7 bases identical to TRBD1. The CDR3 contains 14 residues. Germline loops: CDR1 SGHVS, CDR2 FNYEAQ. The junction had 9 bases not matched to a gene; V was cut back by 8 bases and J by 6 bases. As DNA, the CDR3 is TGTGCCAGCCGAGAGGGGGCAGGGGCCGGGGAGCTGTTTTTT. Translating gives CASREGAGAGELFF.

The chain links TRBV5-4 to TRBJ1-1; D is ambiguous. The V end lost 3 bases, the J end lost 6 bases, and 9 bases lay between the germline ends. CDR1 SGHNT and CDR2 YYREEE come from the germline V gene (reference sequence). The CDR3 extends over 12 amino acids. The DNA for the CDR3 is TGTGCCAGCAGCTCTACTTTGGCTGAAGCTTTCTTT. Translation gives CASSSTLAEAFF. Full variable domain (rest looked up from reference TRBV5-4 and TRBJ1-1): ETGVTQSPTHLIKTRGQQVTLRCSSQSGHNTVSWYQQALGQGPQFIFQYYREEENGRGNFPPRFSGLQFPNYSSELNVNALELDDSALYLCASSSTLAEAFFGQGTRLTVV.

The chain combines TRBV7-9 with TRBJ2-6; possible D gene TRBD2, 5 bases. CDR1 and CDR2 (germline): SEHNR, FQNEAQ (reference sequence). The CDR3 is 17 residues long. Trimming pared 5 bases from V and 0 bases from J, leaving 14 bases between. In DNA form, the CDR3 reads TGTGCCAGCAGCGACGGGATCCTCTTCTCTGGGGCCAACGTCCTGACTTTC. It yields the protein CASSDGILFSGANVLTF.

This chain connects TRBV6-6 to TRBJ2-7, with 8 bases fitting TRBD1. Trimming removed 3 bases from V and 7 bases from J; junction bases left unmatched: 8. CDR3 size: 14 residues. Germline lookup yields CDR1 MNHNY and CDR2 SVGAGI (reference sequence). The CDR3 loop reads CASSYMQGAREQYF. The CDR3 coding sequence is TGTGCCAGCAGTTATATGCAGGGGGCCCGAGAGCAGTACTTC.

The chain employs TRBV28 and TRBJ2-7; 7 bases fit TRBD1. Germline-derived CDR1 and CDR2 are MDHEN and SYDVKM. This CDR3 has 15 amino acids. Trimming cost V 10 bases and J 3 bases; bases outside gene matches: 15. Here the CDR3 DNA reads TGTGCCACCCTTCCCTCGGACAGGCCCCACTACGAGCAGTACTTC. Translated, it gives CATLPSDRPHYEQYF.

The J gene is TRBJ2-2, the V gene TRBV7-2; 11 bases match TRBD2. This CDR3 region has 14 residues. Trimming took 6 bases from V and 6 from J; bases not matched to a gene: 3. Germline loops: CDR1 SGHTA, CDR2 FQGNSA. The CDR3 is CASRLTSGAGELFF. The CDR3 nucleotides read TGTGCCAGCAGATTGACTAGCGGGGCCGGGGAGCTGTTTTTT.

The V call is TRBV9, the J call TRBJ2-1; D perhaps matches TRBD2 (5 bases). The CDR3 spans 15 residues. Trimming pared 2 bases from V and 4 bases from J, leaving 13 bases between. Germline lookup yields CDR1 SGDLS and CDR2 YYNGEE. The CDR3 reads CASSVGVLGYNEQFF. CDR3 bases: TGTGCCAGCAGCGTCGGGGTCTTAGGGTACAATGAGCAGTTCTTC.

In regard to this clone: Other nucleotide sequences from this sample produce the same CDR3. The V and J genes are TRBV3-1 (or the pseudogene TRBV3-2) and TRBJ2-3, with D unclear. Looked up from germline, CDR1 is LGHDT and CDR2 is YNNKEL (reference sequence). V shed 1 base and J shed 1 base, with 6 bases lying between them. This CDR3 region has 14 residues. DNA of the CDR3: TGTGCCAGCAGCCAAGGCGGAGGCACAGATACGCAGTATTTT. This gives the protein CASSQGGGTDTQYF.

This chain connects TRBV21-1 to TRBJ2-7; the D call TRBD1 from the table was never checked on the DNA. TRBV21-1 is deemed a pseudogene. The CDR3 runs 18 residues. The CDR3 protein is CASSKARGRDRSCHEQYF. The CDR3 bases are TGTGCCAGCAGCAAAGCTAGAGGTCGGGACAGGTCTTGTCACGAGCAGTACTTC.